This TCR beta chain was captured in a study of CD8+ T cells in alopecia areata (dated by TCRdb to 2016 to 2018). Broadly, across the study: Treated patients were enrolled in an open-label pilot trial of oral tofacitinib, 5 to 10 mg twice daily, for moderate-to-severe alopecia areata. Patients received tofacitinib for 6 to 18 months and were then followed off drug for 6 months to check for delayed response and recurrence. The SALT score, which quantifies the percentage of affected scalp surface area, was used to measure disease severity in treated patients. High-throughput TCRbeta sequencing was used to examine T cell clonal expansion in alopecia areata in both the C3H/HeJ mouse model and human patients. On the human side, TCRbeta sequencing was run on scalp tissue and on sorted CD4+ and CD8+ peripheral blood T cells from healthy controls and from alopecia areata patients with either patchy or totalis/universalis disease. Biopsies were taken from tofacitinib-treated patients at baseline and at 4 and 24 weeks of treatment, and a later scalp biopsy was taken in several of the tofacitinib-treated patients. Scalp clonality was compared across normal scalp (n=4), patchy alopecia areata scalp (n=8), and alopecia totalis/universalis scalp (n=8). RNA was extracted with the PAXgene miRNA kit for fixed scalp, the miRNeasy kit for PBMCs, and the RNeasy kit for mouse skin. TCRbeta CDR3 regions were amplified by immunoSEQ multiplex PCR using 35 Vbeta forward and 13 Jbeta reverse primers. Overall study results and their limits: Because the treated cohort was small and had only one nonresponder, larger studies are needed to examine links between baseline CD8+ expansion and response. Resident alphabeta T cells in normal human skin are also sequenced, complicating scalp TCR repertoire analysis, unlike mouse skin dominated by gammadelta T cells. Many expanded lesional clones were found to persist in scalp and blood during tofacitinib treatment, and relapse after treatment cessation may be partly explained by this persistence. With tofacitinib, both scalp clonality and the number of expanded CD8+ clones among the top 100 scalp clones went down significantly. Compared with normal scalp, lesional scalp had higher clonality and more expanded CD8+ clones, particularly in alopecia totalis/universalis, a pattern that suggests antigenic drive. Shared TCR sequences between patients were less evident than in mice, which may be partly attributable to HLA diversity in the patient population.

This clone has only a few counts. This clone's antigen is unknown. Per-nucleotide qualities are absent, and no much larger clonotype sits a single base away. The intended sense of this specimen's time point label: about 5 months on oral tofacitinib. The meaning of the sample's treatment or condition label: oral pan-JAK inhibitor, 5-10 mg twice daily. Lesional scalp punch biopsies and peripheral blood were collected from alopecia areata patients. PBMCs were isolated by density centrifugation and stained for CD3, CD4 and CD8, after which CD4+ and CD8+ T cells were sorted on a FACSAria. To prepare the library, the immunoSEQ multiplex PCR assay was applied. RNA was extracted from all samples and reverse transcribed into cDNA, which served as template for TCR sequencing. First-strand cDNA was synthesized with SuperScript III using a 2:1 mix of oligo-dT and random hexamers. A synthetic immune receptor repertoire was used to measure amplification bias, and any remaining bias was corrected computationally. The source study handled its data this way. Raw reads were preprocessed to remove errors, and CDR3 was defined by IMGT conventions from the conserved cysteine to phenylalanine. Clonality was computed by normalizing Shannon entropy by log2 of the number of productive unique TCRs and subtracting the result from 1. Whether scalp clones were CD4 or CD8 was inferred by matching scalp TCRbeta sequences against CD4 and CD8 repertoires sorted from blood. TCRdb re-hosts the immuneACCESS table, in-frame sequences only. Its copies lack some clones; in the studies checked, an unresolved V gene accounts for under half of them, and the cause for the rest is not known. V and J calls and clone size are those listed in that table; D and trimming were worked out from the DNA. In all, the sample holds 250,000 to 300,000 clones, and roughly 64% of those were seen once. Of the sample, approximately 2% falls within the top ten clones.

From the cysteine up to the phenylalanine, the CDR3 has a length of 19 residues. Only the CDR3 portion is preserved as DNA: 57 bases, with reading frame beginning at the first base. A distance of 20 bases separates the germline ends of V and J, which lose 4 bases and 0 bases respectively. The germline V gene supplies CDR1 SGHRS and CDR2 YFSETQ. This specimen was CD4+ T cells sorted from blood, taken at week 24, from a patient treated with tofacitinib. The chain uses TRBV5-1 and TRBJ2-6, with a tentative D call of TRBD1 or TRBD2, each matching 5 bases. The clonotype comes from a human donor with alopecia areata. The CDR3 reads as follows: CASSIPGWGPTSGANVLTF. The sequenced DNA is TGCGCCAGCAGCATCCCCGGATGGGGACCCACCTCTGGGGCCAACGTCCTGACTTTC.